What follows are 3 T cell receptor beta chains derived from one specimen sequenced in a study of CXCR3-negative and CXCR3-positive naive CD8 T cells. 5' RACE with UMI labels generated the TRB cDNA libraries. TCRdb re-analyzed the 5' RACE reads; it lists each CDR3 protein once, without DNA. The sample totals 50,000 to 75,000 distinct CDR3 sequences. The sequenced sample consisted of naive CXCR3- CD8+ T cells from blood. As to subset: CD45RO-CCR7+CD27+CD95- naive CD8+ T cells lacking CXCR3 (TNR3-). Receptors were obtained from a human donor in good health. Some clones in this sample may be carry-over from other donors' samples.

The chain recombines TRBV29-1 with TRBJ2-7; TCRdb calls TRBD1, which cannot be checked without DNA. CDR1 is SQVTM, CDR2 ANQGSEA, per germline. This CDR3 is built from 13 residues. This chain's CDR3 is CSVRTGTTYEQYF.

The chain employs TRBV29-1 and TRBJ1-1; the D call of TRBD1 rests on TCRdb alone, since no DNA is present to check it. In germline, CDR1 is SQVTM, CDR2 ANQGSEA. The CDR3 contains 13 residues. This CDR3 is CSVLTAMNTEAFF. Complete variable domain (other parts from reference TRBV29-1 and TRBJ1-1): SAVISQKPSRDICQRGTSLTIQCQVDSQVTMMFWYRQQPGQSLTLIATANQGSEATYESGFVIDKFPISRPNLTFSTLTVSNMSPEDSSIYLCSVLTAMNTEAFFGQGTRLTVV.

The CDR3 reads CASGGTGHTEAFF. The chain links TRBV9 to TRBJ1-1; the D call from TCRdb, TRBD1, cannot be confirmed without DNA. The CDR3 totals 13 residues. Looked up from germline, CDR1 is SGDLS and CDR2 is YYNGEE.